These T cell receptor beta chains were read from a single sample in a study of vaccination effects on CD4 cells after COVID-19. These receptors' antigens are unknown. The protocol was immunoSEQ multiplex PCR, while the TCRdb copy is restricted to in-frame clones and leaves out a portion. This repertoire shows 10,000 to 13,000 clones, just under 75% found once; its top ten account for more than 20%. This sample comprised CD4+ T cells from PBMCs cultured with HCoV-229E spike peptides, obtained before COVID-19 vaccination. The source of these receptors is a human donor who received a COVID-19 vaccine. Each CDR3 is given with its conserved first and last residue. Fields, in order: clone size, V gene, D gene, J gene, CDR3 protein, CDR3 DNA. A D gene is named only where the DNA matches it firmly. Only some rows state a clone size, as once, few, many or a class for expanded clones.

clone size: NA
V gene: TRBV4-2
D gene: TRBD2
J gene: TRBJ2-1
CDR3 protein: CASSQEVASGGNNEQFF
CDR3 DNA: TGTGCCAGCAGCCAAGAGGTGGCTAGCGGGGGGAACAATGAGCAGTTCTTC

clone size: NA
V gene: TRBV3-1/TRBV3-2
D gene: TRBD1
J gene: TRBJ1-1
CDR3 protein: CASSVGQGRTEAFF
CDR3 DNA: TGTGCCAGCAGCGTCGGACAGGGGAGGACTGAAGCTTTCTTT

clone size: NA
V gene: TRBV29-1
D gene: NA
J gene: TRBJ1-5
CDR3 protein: CSVSGSNQPQHF
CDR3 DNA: TGCAGCGTTTCAGGGAGCAATCAGCCCCAGCATTTT

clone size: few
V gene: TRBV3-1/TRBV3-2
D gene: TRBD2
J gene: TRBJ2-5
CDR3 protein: CASSQEAGLAEETQYF
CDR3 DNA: TGTGCCAGCAGCCAAGAAGCTGGACTAGCGGAAGAGACCCAGTACTTC

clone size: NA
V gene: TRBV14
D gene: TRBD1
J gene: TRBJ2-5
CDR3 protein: CASSLYRGLVSQETQYF
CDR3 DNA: TGTGCCAGCAGCCTCTATAGGGGGCTAGTCTCCCAAGAGACCCAGTACTTC

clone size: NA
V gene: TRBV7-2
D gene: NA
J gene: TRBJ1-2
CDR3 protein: CASSPSPRQPVPNYGYTF
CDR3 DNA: TGTGCCAGCAGCCCCAGTCCGAGACAGCCCGTTCCTAACTATGGCTACACCTTC

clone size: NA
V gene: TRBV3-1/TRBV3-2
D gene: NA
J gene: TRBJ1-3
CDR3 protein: CASSQDTSSGNTIYF
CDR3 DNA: TGTGCCAGCAGCCAGGACACCAGCTCTGGAAACACCATATATTTT

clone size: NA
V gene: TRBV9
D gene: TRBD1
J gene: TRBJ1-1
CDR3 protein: CASSRGHGTEAFF
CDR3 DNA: TGTGCCAGCAGTAGGGGGCATGGCACTGAAGCTTTCTTT

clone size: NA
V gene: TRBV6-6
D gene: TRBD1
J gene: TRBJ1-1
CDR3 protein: CASSYGTGTEAFF
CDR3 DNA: TGTGCCAGCAGTTACGGGACAGGCACTGAAGCTTTCTTT

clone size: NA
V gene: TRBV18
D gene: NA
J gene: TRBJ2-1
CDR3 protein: CASSPPNDNEQFF
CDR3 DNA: TGTGCCAGCTCACCACCGAATGACAATGAGCAGTTCTTC

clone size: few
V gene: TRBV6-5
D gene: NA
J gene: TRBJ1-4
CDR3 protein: CASKDDGLGEKLFF
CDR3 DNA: TGTGCCAGCAAGGATGACGGCCTCGGTGAAAAACTGTTTTTT

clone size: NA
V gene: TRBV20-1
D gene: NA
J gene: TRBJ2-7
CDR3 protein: CSAGGAAEQYF
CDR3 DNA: TGCAGTGCGGGGGGGGCAGCCGAGCAGTACTTC

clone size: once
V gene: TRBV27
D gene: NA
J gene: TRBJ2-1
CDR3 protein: CASRGGFRDNEQFF
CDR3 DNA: TGTGCCAGCAGGGGGGGATTTAGGGACAATGAGCAGTTCTTC

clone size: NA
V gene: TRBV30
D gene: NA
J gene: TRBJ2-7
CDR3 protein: CAWRQGYEQYF
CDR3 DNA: TGTGCCTGGAGACAGGGTTACGAGCAGTACTTC

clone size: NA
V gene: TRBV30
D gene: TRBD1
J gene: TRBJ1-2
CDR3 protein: CAWSNRGNGYTF
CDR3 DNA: TGTGCCTGGAGTAACAGGGGAAATGGCTACACCTTC

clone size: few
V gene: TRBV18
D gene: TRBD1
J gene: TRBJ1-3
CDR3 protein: CASSPVRQGLSTIYF
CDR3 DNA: TGTGCCAGCTCACCGGTTCGACAGGGACTTTCCACCATATATTTT

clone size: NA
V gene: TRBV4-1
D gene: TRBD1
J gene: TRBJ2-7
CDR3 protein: CASSQGFFAQGEPEQYF
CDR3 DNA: TGCGCCAGCAGCCAAGGCTTTTTCGCACAGGGGGAGCCCGAGCAGTACTTC

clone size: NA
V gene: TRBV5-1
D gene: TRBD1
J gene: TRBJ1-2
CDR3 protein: CASSDHSRTGEGGYTF
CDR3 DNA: TGCGCCAGCAGCGATCATTCCCGGACAGGGGAGGGTGGCTACACCTTC

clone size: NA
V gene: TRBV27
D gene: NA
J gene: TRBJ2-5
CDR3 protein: CASSTGVETQYF
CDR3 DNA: TGTGCCAGCAGTACGGGTGTGGAGACCCAGTACTTC

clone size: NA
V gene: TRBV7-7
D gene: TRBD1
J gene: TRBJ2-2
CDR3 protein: CASSPGQGGGTGELFF
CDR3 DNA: TGTGCTAGCAGCCCGGGACAGGGCGGGGGCACCGGGGAGCTGTTTTTT

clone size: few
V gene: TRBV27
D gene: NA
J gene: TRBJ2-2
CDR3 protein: CASSRSGGELFF
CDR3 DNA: TGTGCCAGCAGTCGTAGCGGCGGGGAGCTGTTTTTT

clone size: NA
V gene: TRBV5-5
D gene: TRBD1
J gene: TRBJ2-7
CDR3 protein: CASSLEQGAYEQYF
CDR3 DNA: TGTGCCAGCAGCTTGGAACAGGGGGCGTACGAGCAGTACTTC

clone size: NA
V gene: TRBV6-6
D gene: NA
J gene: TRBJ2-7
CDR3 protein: CASDPRGGAYEQYF
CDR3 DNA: TGTGCCAGCGACCCCCGGGGCGGGGCCTACGAGCAGTACTTC

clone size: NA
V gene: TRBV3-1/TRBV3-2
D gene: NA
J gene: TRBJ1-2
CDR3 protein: CASSQDFDRRRGYTF
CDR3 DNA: TGTGCCAGCAGCCAAGATTTCGACAGGCGGAGAGGCTACACCTTC

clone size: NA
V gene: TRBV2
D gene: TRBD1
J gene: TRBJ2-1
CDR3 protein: CASSPWTGSVEQFF
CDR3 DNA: TGTGCCAGCAGTCCCTGGACAGGGAGTGTTGAGCAGTTCTTC

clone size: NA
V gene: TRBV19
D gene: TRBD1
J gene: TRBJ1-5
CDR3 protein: CASKDRRGQPQHF
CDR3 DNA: TGTGCCAGTAAGGACAGGAGGGGTCAGCCCCAGCATTTT

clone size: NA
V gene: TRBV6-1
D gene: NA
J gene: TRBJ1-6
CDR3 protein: CASSEAKGSYSPLHF
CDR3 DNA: TGTGCCAGCAGTGAAGCAAAGGGGAGCTATTCACCCCTCCACTTT

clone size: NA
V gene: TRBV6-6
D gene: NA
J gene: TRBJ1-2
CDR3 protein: CASSTNYGYTF
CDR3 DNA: TGTGCCAGCAGTACTAACTATGGCTACACCTTC

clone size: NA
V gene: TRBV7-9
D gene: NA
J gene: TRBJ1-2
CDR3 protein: CASSFQAGQLVNYGYTF
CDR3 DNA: TGTGCCAGCAGCTTCCAGGCGGGACAACTGGTTAACTATGGCTACACCTTC

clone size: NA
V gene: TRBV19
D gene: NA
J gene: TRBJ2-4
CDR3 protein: CASSMPLLAKNIQYF
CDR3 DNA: TGTGCCAGTAGTATGCCATTACTAGCCAAAAACATTCAGTACTTC

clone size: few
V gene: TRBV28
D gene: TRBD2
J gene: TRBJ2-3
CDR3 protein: CASRTGGDTQYF
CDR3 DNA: TGTGCCAGCAGAACGGGAGGAGATACGCAGTATTTT

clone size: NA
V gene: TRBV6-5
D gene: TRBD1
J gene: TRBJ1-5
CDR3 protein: CASRGTGVGQPQHF
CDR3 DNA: TGTGCCAGCAGAGGGACAGGGGTTGGTCAGCCCCAGCATTTT

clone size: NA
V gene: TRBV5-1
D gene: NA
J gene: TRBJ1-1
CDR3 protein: CASLQGPVNTEAFF
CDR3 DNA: TGCGCCAGCCTTCAGGGGCCGGTGAACACTGAAGCTTTCTTT

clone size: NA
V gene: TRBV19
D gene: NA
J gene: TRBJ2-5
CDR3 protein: CASSIVPGSGETQYF
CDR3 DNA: TGTGCCAGTAGTATAGTTCCGGGCAGCGGAGAGACCCAGTACTTC

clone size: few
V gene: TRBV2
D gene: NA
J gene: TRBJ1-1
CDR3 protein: CASSAGAYTEAFF
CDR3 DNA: TGTGCCAGCAGTGCGGGGGCCTACACTGAAGCTTTCTTT

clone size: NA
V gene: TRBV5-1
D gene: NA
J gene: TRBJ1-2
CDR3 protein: CASSLGQNYGYTF
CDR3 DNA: TGCGCCAGCAGCTTGGGTCAAAACTATGGCTACACCTTC

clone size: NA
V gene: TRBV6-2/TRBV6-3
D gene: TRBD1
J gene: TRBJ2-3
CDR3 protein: CASSLDRGRGDTQYF
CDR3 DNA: TGTGCCAGCAGCCTCGACAGGGGGCGGGGAGATACGCAGTATTTT

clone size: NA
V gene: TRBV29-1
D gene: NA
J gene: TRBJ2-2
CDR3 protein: CSVELGRSTGELFF
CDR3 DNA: TGCAGCGTTGAACTGGGCCGGTCCACCGGGGAGCTGTTTTTT

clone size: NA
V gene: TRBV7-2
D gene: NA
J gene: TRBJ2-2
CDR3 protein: CASSLGPYTGELFF
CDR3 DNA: TGTGCCAGCAGCTTAGGACCATACACCGGGGAGCTGTTTTTT

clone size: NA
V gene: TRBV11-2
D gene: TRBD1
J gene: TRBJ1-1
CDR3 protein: CASSFGQGNTEAFF
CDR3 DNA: TGTGCCAGCAGCTTTGGACAGGGGAACACTGAAGCTTTCTTT

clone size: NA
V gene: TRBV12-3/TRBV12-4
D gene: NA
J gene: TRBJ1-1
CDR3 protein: CASSFGGGSGAFF
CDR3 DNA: TGTGCCAGCAGTTTTGGTGGGGGATCCGGGGCTTTCTTT

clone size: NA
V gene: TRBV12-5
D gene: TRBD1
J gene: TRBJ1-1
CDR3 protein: CASGLGTGMNTEAFF
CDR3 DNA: TGTGCTAGTGGTTTGGGGACAGGGATGAACACTGAAGCTTTCTTT

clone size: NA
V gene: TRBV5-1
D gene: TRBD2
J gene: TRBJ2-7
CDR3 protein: CASSPRVAGEVYEQYF
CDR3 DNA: TGCGCCAGCAGCCCCCGGGTAGCGGGAGAGGTTTACGAGCAGTACTTC

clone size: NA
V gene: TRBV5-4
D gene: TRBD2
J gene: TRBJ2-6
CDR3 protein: CASSLDRTSGSTGANVLTF
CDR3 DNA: TGTGCCAGCAGCCTTGACCGTACTAGCGGGAGTACTGGGGCCAACGTCCTGACTTTC

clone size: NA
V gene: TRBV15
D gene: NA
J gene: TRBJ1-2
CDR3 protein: CATSRGGGYPSGRANYGYTF
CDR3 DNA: TGTGCCACCAGCAGAGGAGGGGGATACCCATCAGGGCGGGCTAACTATGGCTACACCTTC

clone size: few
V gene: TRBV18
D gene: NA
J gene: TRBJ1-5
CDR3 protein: CASSPAGLGQPQHF
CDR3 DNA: TGTGCCAGCTCACCGGCGGGGTTGGGGCAGCCCCAGCATTTT

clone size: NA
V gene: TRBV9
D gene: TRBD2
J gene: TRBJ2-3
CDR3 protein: CASSPGTSGKIDTQYF
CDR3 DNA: TGTGCCAGCAGCCCTGGGACTAGCGGGAAGATAGATACGCAGTATTTT

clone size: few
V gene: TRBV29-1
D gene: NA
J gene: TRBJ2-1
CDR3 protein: CSVSNGREQFF
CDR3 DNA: TGCAGCGTAAGCAATGGGCGTGAGCAGTTCTTC

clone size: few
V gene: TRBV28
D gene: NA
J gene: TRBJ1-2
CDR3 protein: CASSRQTNYGYTF
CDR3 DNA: TGTGCCAGCAGTAGACAGACAAACTATGGCTACACCTTC

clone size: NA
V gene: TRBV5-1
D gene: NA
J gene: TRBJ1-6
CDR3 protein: CASSLGSGRAYNSPLHF
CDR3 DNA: TGCGCCAGCAGCTTGGGTAGCGGCAGAGCCTATAATTCACCCCTCCACTTT

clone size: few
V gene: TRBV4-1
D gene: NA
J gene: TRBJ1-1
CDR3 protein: CASSPTPRVLNTEAFF
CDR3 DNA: TGCGCCAGCAGCCCAACCCCCAGGGTTCTGAACACTGAAGCTTTCTTT

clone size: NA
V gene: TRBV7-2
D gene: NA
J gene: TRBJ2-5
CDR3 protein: CASSLRAARGLLYF
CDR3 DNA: TGTGCCAGCAGCTTAAGGGCCGCCAGGGGTTTGTTGTACTTC

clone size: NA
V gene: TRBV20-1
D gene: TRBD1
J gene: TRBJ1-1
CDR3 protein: CSASSLGTGFGTEAFF
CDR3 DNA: TGCAGTGCTAGTAGTTTGGGGACAGGGTTTGGAACTGAAGCTTTCTTT

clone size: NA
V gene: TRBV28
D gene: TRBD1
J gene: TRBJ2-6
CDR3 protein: CASTGTGGLAGANVLTF
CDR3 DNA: TGTGCCAGCACGGGTACAGGGGGCCTAGCTGGGGCCAACGTCCTGACTTTC

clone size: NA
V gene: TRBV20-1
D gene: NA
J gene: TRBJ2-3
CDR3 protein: CSASALTSWDTQYF
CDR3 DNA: TGCAGTGCTAGTGCCCTAACTAGTTGGGATACGCAGTATTTT